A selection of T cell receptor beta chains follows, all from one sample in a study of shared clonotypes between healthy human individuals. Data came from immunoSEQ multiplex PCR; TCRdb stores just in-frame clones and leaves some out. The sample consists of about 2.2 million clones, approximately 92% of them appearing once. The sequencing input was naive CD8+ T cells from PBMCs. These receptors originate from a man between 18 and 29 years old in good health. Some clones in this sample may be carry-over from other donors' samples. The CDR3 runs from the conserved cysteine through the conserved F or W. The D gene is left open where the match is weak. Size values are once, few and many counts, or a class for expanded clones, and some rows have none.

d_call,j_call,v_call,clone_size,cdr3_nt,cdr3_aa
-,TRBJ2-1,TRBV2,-,TGTGCCACCCGGGGGGCAACACACGATGAGCAGTTCTTC,CATRGATHDEQFF
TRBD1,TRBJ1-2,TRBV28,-,TGTGCCAGCAGTTTCTTTGGGGACAGACTAGGCTATGGCTACACCTTC,CASSFFGDRLGYGYTF
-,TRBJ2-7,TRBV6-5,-,TGTGCCAGCAGTTACCACAGGGTATCGGCCTACGAGCAGTACTTC,CASSYHRVSAYEQYF
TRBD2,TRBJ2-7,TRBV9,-,TGTGCCAGCAGCGCCGGACTAGCGGCTTACGAGCAGTACTTC,CASSAGLAAYEQYF
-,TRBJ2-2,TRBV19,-,TGTGCCAGTAGGTCATGGGGGAACACCGGGGAGCTGTTTTTT,CASRSWGNTGELFF
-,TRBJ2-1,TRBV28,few,TGTGCCAGCAGTCCCTGGACTTCGTCTATCGATGAGCAGTTCTTC,CASSPWTSSIDEQFF
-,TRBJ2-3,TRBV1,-,TGCACCAGCAGCCACCCCCCGTGGGGCGCAGATACGCAGTATTTT,CTSSHPPWGADTQYF
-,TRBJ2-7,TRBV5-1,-,TGCGCCAGCAGCTTGTCAGGGTCTCTCTACGAGCAGTACTTC,CASSLSGSLYEQYF
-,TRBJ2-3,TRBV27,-,TGTGCCAGCAGTTGGCGGGACGGCACAGATACGCAGTATTTT,CASSWRDGTDTQYF
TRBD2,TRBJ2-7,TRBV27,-,TGTGCCAGCAGTCGACTAGCGGGAGGGCCGAACGAGCAGTACTTC,CASSRLAGGPNEQYF
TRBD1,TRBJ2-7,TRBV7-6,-,TGTGCCAGCAGCTTGACCGGGACAGTTCCCTACGAGCAGTACTTC,CASSLTGTVPYEQYF
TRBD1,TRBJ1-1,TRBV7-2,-,TGTGCCAGCAGCGCAATTTGGGACAGGGGGAACACTGAAGCTTTCTTT,CASSAIWDRGNTEAFF
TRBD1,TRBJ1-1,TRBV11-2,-,TGTGCCAGCAGCTTAACCAGGGGGCGGAACACTGAAGCTTTCTTT,CASSLTRGRNTEAFF
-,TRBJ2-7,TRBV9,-,TGTGCCAGCAGCGTAACCCCGGACGGGTCCTACGAGCAGTACTTC,CASSVTPDGSYEQYF
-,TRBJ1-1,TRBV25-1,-,TGTGCCAGCAGATCTCTCAGGGGAGGGGAGGGTAACACTGAAGCTTTCTTT,CASRSLRGGEGNTEAFF
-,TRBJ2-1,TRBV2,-,TGTGCCAGCAGCCTTTCTCCCTACAATGAGCAGTTCTTC,CASSLSPYNEQFF
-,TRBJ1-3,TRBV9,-,TGTGCCAGCAGCCCAGAGGGGGTAAACACCATATATTTT,CASSPEGVNTIYF
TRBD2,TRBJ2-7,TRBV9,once,TGTGCCAGCAGCGCGGGGGGGACCAACAGCTACGAGCAGTACTTC,CASSAGGTNSYEQYF
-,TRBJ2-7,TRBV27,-,TGTGCCAGCAGGGAGAACCGTTACGAGCAGTACTTC,CASRENRYEQYF
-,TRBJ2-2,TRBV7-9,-,TGTGCCAGCAGCCCCCCGGGGTCCTCCTCGAACACCGGGGAGCTGTTTTTT,CASSPPGSSSNTGELFF
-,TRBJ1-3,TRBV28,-,TGTGCCAGCAGTTTTATGCTGACTGGAAACACCATATATTTT,CASSFMLTGNTIYF
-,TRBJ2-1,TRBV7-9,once,TGTGCCAGCAGCCCCGCATCGGACTCCTACAATGAGCAGTTCTTC,CASSPASDSYNEQFF
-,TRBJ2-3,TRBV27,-,TGTGCCAGCAGTTTTGAGGGGCTTCGCACAGATACGCAGTATTTT,CASSFEGLRTDTQYF
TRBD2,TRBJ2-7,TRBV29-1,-,TGCAGCGTTGACGGGACTAGCGGGAGTCCCCGCGAGCAGTACTTC,CSVDGTSGSPREQYF
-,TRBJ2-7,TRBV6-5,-,TGTGCCAGCAGTTATGCAGGGGAGTCCTACGAGCAGTACTTC,CASSYAGESYEQYF
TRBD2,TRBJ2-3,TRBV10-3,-,TGTGCCATCAGTGAAGGGTCAGCGGGAGCCCTTACAGATACGCAGTATTTT,CAISEGSAGALTDTQYF
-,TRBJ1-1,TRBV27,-,TGTGCCACTACCCTTGTAGCGAGAGGCAACACTGAAGCTTTCTTT,CATTLVARGNTEAFF
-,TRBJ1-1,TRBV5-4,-,TGTGCCAGCAGCTTGGGGGGTCCCACTGAAGCTTTCTTT,CASSLGGPTEAFF
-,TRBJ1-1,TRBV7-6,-,TGTGCCAGCAGCTTTAGCACCTTACAGGGCGTAAACACTGAAGCTTTCTTT,CASSFSTLQGVNTEAFF
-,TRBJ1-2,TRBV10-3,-,TGTGCCATAAGGTCCACCCACTATGGCTACACCTTC,CAIRSTHYGYTF
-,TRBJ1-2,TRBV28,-,TGTGCCAGCAGTCCGCTAGGGGATGGCTACACCTTC,CASSPLGDGYTF
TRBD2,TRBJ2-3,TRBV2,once,TGTGCCAGCAGGGACCCTAGCGGGGGCCACCCCGGCACAGATACGCAGTATTTT,CASRDPSGGHPGTDTQYF
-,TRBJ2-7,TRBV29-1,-,TGCAGCGTATTGTGGGAGGACTCCTACGAGCAGTACTTC,CSVLWEDSYEQYF
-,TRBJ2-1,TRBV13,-,TGTGCCAGCAGCCCCCTTGGGGGAGGCTCCTACAATGAGCAGTTCTTC,CASSPLGGGSYNEQFF
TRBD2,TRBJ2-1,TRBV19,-,TGTCCATTTACGGCCTGGATACTAGCGGGAGACAGCTTGAATGAGCAGTTCTTC,CPFTAWILAGDSLNEQFF
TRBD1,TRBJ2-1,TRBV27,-,TGTGCCAGCAGTCCAGGGGGTTTGGATGAGCAGTTCTTC,CASSPGGLDEQFF
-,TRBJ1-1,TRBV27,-,TGTGCCAGCAGTTTTTTAGGCGTCGGTGAAGCTTTCTTT,CASSFLGVGEAFF
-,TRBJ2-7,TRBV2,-,TGTGCCAGCAGTGAAGCGTGGGCAGGACGCTCCTACGAGCAGTACTTC,CASSEAWAGRSYEQYF
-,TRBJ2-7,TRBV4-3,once,TGCGCCAGCAGCCAAGGAACTTACGAGCAGTACTTC,CASSQGTYEQYF
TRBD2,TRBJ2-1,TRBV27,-,TGTGCCAGCAGTTTAGGGTCGGGAGGCCACAATGAGCAGTTCTTC,CASSLGSGGHNEQFF
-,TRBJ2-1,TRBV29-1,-,TGCAGCGTTGAAGACTTCATTGGGGGCGGGAGCTCCTACAATGAGCAGTTCTTC,CSVEDFIGGGSSYNEQFF
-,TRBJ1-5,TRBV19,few,TGTGCCAGTAGTTATCAGGGGAATCAGCCCCAGCATTTT,CASSYQGNQPQHF